Following are 21 T cell receptor beta chains from one sample sequenced in a study of blood T cell repertoires in COVID-19. Profiled with immunoSEQ multiplex PCR; TCRdb holds only in-frame clones, not every one. This sample carries 91,000 or so clones, about 87% of them seen once, and the ten largest clones take just over 15%. The specimen sequenced was peripheral blood. All receptors derive from a human donor in a cohort sampled during active COVID-19.

The rearrangement uses TRBV10-3 and TRBJ2-1; 10 nucleotides match TRBD2. This CDR3 is built from 20 residues. Per germline, CDR1 ENHRY and CDR2 SYGVKD. The V gene end was trimmed by 0 bases and the J gene end by 0 bases; junction bases not matched to a gene: 11. CDR3 nucleotides: TGTGCCATCAGTGAGTCGGGTGAGACTAGCGGGTTTCGCTCCTACAATGAGCAGTTCTTC. Translation gives CAISESGETSGFRSYNEQFF.

CDR3 nucleotide sequence: TGCGCCAGCAGCCAACAGGGTTTTGGTGATTCACCCCTCCACTTT. Translated: CASSQQGFGDSPLHF. The gene calls are TRBV4-1 and TRBJ1-6; a possible D gene is TRBD1 (5 bases). Trimming cost V 2 bases and J 8 bases, with 13 bases left between them. The CDR3 has 15 residues. Germline CDR1 MGHRA, CDR2 YSYEKL.

The rearrangement joins TRBV5-5 to TRBJ1-1; D remains ambiguous. Germline CDR1 is SGHKS and CDR2 is YYEKEE (reference sequence). The CDR3 spans 14 residues. Trimming left V 4 bases short and J 1 base short, with 11 bases between. As DNA, the CDR3 is TGTGCCAGCAGCATTAGACAAGGGAACACTGAAGCTTTCTTT. Its protein is CASSIRQGNTEAFF.

A note on this clone: Other DNA sequences of this sample code for an identical CDR3. The chain joins TRBV7-9 to TRBJ2-7; D is perhaps TRBD1 (6 bases). Germline assignment: CDR1 SEHNR and CDR2 FQNEAQ (reference sequence). V lost 5 bases and J 0 bases, leaving 11 bases between the germline ends. This CDR3 comprises 14 residues. CDR3 protein: CASSPRDTSYEQYF. The CDR3 DNA reads TGTGCCAGCAGCCCTCGGGACACCTCCTACGAGCAGTACTTC.

The J gene is TRBJ2-5, the V gene TRBV7-6; D gene uncertain. This CDR3 is built from 13 residues. V was cut by 0 bases and J by 5 bases, with 7 bases left in between. Germline V gene lookup returns CDR1 SGHVS and CDR2 FNYEAQ. The CDR3 here is CASSLARRETQYF. CDR3 bases: TGTGCCAGCAGCTTAGCGAGGCGCGAGACCCAGTACTTC. Complete variable domain (other parts from reference TRBV7-6 and TRBJ2-5): GAGVSQSPRYKVTKRGQDVALRCDPISGHVSLYWYRQALGQGPEFLTYFNYEAQQDKSGLPNDRFSAERPEGSISTLTIQRTEQRDSAMYRCASSLARRETQYFGPGTRLLVL.

This clone came up once. The V and J genes are TRBV27 and TRBJ2-1; 7 nucleotides agree with TRBD2. The junction had 10 bases not matched to a gene; V was cut back by 0 bases and J by 2 bases. The length of the CDR3 is 18 residues. The germline V gene encodes CDR1 MNHEY and CDR2 SMNVEV (reference sequence). The CDR3: CASSLSSSGAGPYNEQFF. CDR3 DNA sequence: TGTGCCAGCAGTTTATCTTCCAGCGGGGCTGGTCCCTACAATGAGCAGTTCTTC.

The chain has TRBV4-1 and TRBJ2-2; 7 bases agree with TRBD1. Unmatched junction bases numbered 16, after V lost 3 bases and J lost 0 bases. The germline CDR1 and CDR2 sequences are MGHRA and YSYEKL. The CDR3 is 20 residues long. CDR3 amino acids: CASSQPFSGTATANTGELFF. CDR3 coding DNA: TGCGCCAGCAGCCAGCCCTTCTCCGGGACAGCAACCGCGAACACCGGGGAGCTGTTTTTT.

V and J are TRBV2 and TRBJ2-1, with D perhaps matching TRBD1 (6 bases). The ends were cut back, 8 bases at V and 7 bases at J, with 18 bases in the middle. CDR1 is SNHLY, CDR2 FYNNEI, per germline. CDR3 size: 14 residues. The CDR3 coding sequence is TGTGCCAGCGGGACACGGGCAGGGGCGAATGAGCAGTTCTTC. Protein product: CASGTRAGANEQFF.

The chain has TRBV9 and TRBJ1-4; TRBD1 agrees at 7 bases. The V gene end was trimmed by 4 bases and the J gene end by 4 bases; junction bases not matched to a gene: 4. The CDR3 has 14 amino acids. Germline CDR1 reads SGDLS; CDR2 reads YYNGEE. CDR3 sequence reads: CASSTTGSNEKLFF. The CDR3 DNA follows: TGTGCCAGCAGCACGACAGGGAGTAATGAAAAACTGTTTTTT.

The chain joins TRBV19 to TRBJ2-5; 12 bases match TRBD2. V shed 5 bases, J shed 5 bases, and the junction held 6 bases outside the gene matches. CDR3 size: 15 residues. Germline-derived CDR1 and CDR2 are LNHDA and SQIVND (reference sequence). CDR3: CASSHLAGGTETQYF. In nucleotides, the CDR3 is TGTGCCAGTAGTCACCTAGCGGGAGGGACGGAGACCCAGTACTTC. Together with reference TRBV19 and TRBJ2-5, the CDR3 gives the full variable domain: DGGITQSPKYLFRKEGQNVTLSCEQNLNHDAMYWYRQDPGQGLRLIYYSQIVNDFQKGDIAEGYSVSREKKESFPLTVTSAQKNPTAFYLCASSHLAGGTETQYFGPGTRLLVL.

The rearrangement joins TRBV6-6 to TRBJ1-4; perhaps TRBD1 as D (6 bases). Germline V gene sequence: CDR1 MNHNY, CDR2 SVGAGI (reference sequence). The V end lost 7 bases, the J end lost 2 bases, and 17 bases lay between the germline ends. CDR3 length: 16 residues. The CDR3 sequence is CASTRLHQGTNEKLFF. Here the CDR3 DNA reads TGTGCCAGCACCCGACTCCACCAGGGGACTAATGAAAAACTGTTTTTT.

The CDR3 loop reads CASSLDRYEKLFF. Here the CDR3 DNA reads TGTGCCAGCAGCTTGGACAGATATGAAAAACTGTTTTTT. J is TRBJ1-4 and V is TRBV5-6, with unresolved D. Trimming pared 0 bases from V and 6 bases from J, leaving 6 bases between. The CDR3 loop spans 13 amino acids. Germline V gene lookup returns CDR1 SGHDT and CDR2 YYEEEE.

The CDR3 DNA reads TGTGCCAGCAGCCTGACTAGCGCCAACTACAATGAGCAGTTCTTC. It translates to CASSLTSANYNEQFF. The J gene is TRBJ2-1, the V gene TRBV9, with 8 positions matching TRBD2. The CDR3 runs to 15 residues. V lost 4 bases to trimming and J lost 3 bases; unmatched junction nucleotides: 6. Germline V lookup: CDR1 SGDLS, CDR2 YYNGEE.

This rearrangement joins TRBV6-1 to TRBJ1-2; the match to TRBD1 covers 7 bases. Trimming removed 2 bases from V and 6 bases from J; junction bases left unmatched: 9. From germline, CDR1 is MNHNS and CDR2 SASEGT. The CDR3 is 15 residues long. CDR3 protein: CASSERTGGGDGYTF. The DNA of the CDR3 is TGTGCCAGCAGTGAACGGACAGGCGGTGGCGATGGCTACACCTTC.

In DNA, the CDR3 is TGTGCCAGCAGCCAACGGGACAGGGGGCGCGGTTGGGAGACCCAGTACTTC. Amino acids: CASSQRDRGRGWETQYF. The chain combines TRBV13 with TRBJ2-5, with 12 bases that match TRBD1. Looked up from germline, CDR1 is PRHDT and CDR2 is FYEKMQ (reference sequence). The CDR3 extends over 17 amino acids. J gave up 5 bases and V 5 bases, and 12 bases lay outside the gene matches.

Comments on this clone: The germline gene is not matched at one end of the junction; a read error may be the cause. The rearrangement links TRBV9 to TRBJ1-4; weak D call: TRBD1 (5 bases). CDR3 length equals 15 residues. Germline V gene data show CDR1 as SGDLS and CDR2 as YYNGEE. CDR3 loop: CASSVESTVRGGLIF. In DNA, the CDR3 is TGTGCCAGCAGCGTAGAATCGACAGTTCGGGGGGGATTAATTTTT. Based on the CDR3 plus reference TRBV9 and TRBJ1-4, the full variable domain is DSGVTQTPKHLITATGQRVTLRCSPRSGDLSVYWYQQSLDQGLQFLIQYYNGEERAKGNILERFSAQQFPDLHSELNLSSLELGDSALYFCASSVESTVRGGLIFGSGTQLSVL.

The J gene is TRBJ1-1, the V gene TRBV19; D call uncertain. Germline loops: CDR1 LNHDA, CDR2 SQIVND (reference sequence). The CDR3 covers 13 residues. V lost 7 bases, J lost 5 bases, and 14 bases lay in between. CDR3 in DNA: TGTGCCAGTATCCACTCGGGAAGTACTGAAGCTTTCTTT. As protein: CASIHSGSTEAFF. The whole variable domain, remainder taken from reference TRBV19 and TRBJ1-1, is DGGITQSPKYLFRKEGQNVTLSCEQNLNHDAMYWYRQDPGQGLRLIYYSQIVNDFQKGDIAEGYSVSREKKESFPLTVTSAQKNPTAFYLCASIHSGSTEAFFGQGTRLTVV.

The rearrangement uses TRBV10-3 and TRBJ1-2; D might be TRBD1 (6 bases). Trimming pared 10 bases from V and 6 bases from J, leaving 18 bases between. Germline lookup yields CDR1 ENHRY and CDR2 SYGVKD. The length of the CDR3 is 13 residues. CDR3 loop: CATWDTYNHGYTF. The CDR3 DNA sequence: TGTGCCACCTGGGACACCTACAACCATGGCTACACCTTC.

This clone was recorded a few times. The chain has TRBV3-1 (or the pseudogene TRBV3-2) and TRBJ2-1, with 9 bases matching TRBD2. V dropped 1 base and J dropped 7; count of bases not matched to a gene: 5. Germline values: CDR1 LGHDT, CDR2 YNNKEL (reference sequence). The CDR3 covers 15 residues. CDR3 in amino acids: CASSQGARGGNEQFF. In nucleotides, the CDR3 is TGTGCCAGCAGCCAAGGAGCGCGGGGGGGGAATGAGCAGTTCTTC.

This chain uses TRBV6-5 with TRBJ1-5, with D unresolved. The V gene lost 3 bases and the J gene lost 4 bases, with 7 bases spanning the gap. Germline CDR1 MNHEY, CDR2 SVGAGI. This CDR3 spans 13 amino acids. The CDR3 nucleotides are TGTGCCAGCAGTTATCTAGAGAATCAGCCCCAGCATTTT. It codes for CASSYLENQPQHF.

The chain has TRBV7-2 and TRBJ2-1; 12 bases fit TRBD2. The CDR3 has 16 amino acids. V lost 4 bases, J lost 7 bases, and 8 bases stayed unmatched. CDR1 is SGHTA, CDR2 FQGNSA, per germline. The CDR3 spells CASSSFGLAGKNEQFF. CDR3 DNA sequence: TGTGCCAGCAGCTCCTTCGGACTAGCGGGGAAAAATGAGCAGTTCTTC. Combining the CDR3 with reference TRBV7-2 and TRBJ2-1 gives the whole variable domain GAGVSQSPSNKVTEKGKDVELRCDPISGHTALYWYRQSLGQGLEFLIYFQGNSAPDKSGLPSDRFSAERTGGSVSTLTIQRTQQEDSAVYLCASSSFGLAGKNEQFFGPGTRLTVL.